A single sample gave rise to the 19 T cell receptor beta chains below, sequenced in a study of blood T cells in healthy people across ages (dated by TCRdb to between 2014 and 2017). Libraries were prepared through 5' RACE. The sequencing machine was an Illumina HiSeq 2500. A second roughly 6 to 12 cycle PCR used a sample-barcoded 5' primer and a J-beta primer mix. In-frame beta chains were kept once TCRdb had trimmed the public reads at Q25 with fastp and called clones with MiXCR. Every entry covers one CDR3 protein and lists the most common genes and DNA from its rows. Recorded for this sample are 500,000 to 650,000 distinct CDR3 sequences; about 27% of them occurred a single time. Approximately 3.6% of the sample rests with the top ten. The sample also formed part of further work on T cells of mothers and their children.

Sequenced input: blood. The source of these receptors is a boy aged 2 to 10 in good health.

This chain connects TRBV18 to TRBJ2-2; the D gene is possibly TRBD1 (8 bases). V was shortened by 1 base and J by 5 bases, with 17 bases between the two germline ends. Looked up from germline, CDR1 is KGHSH and CDR2 is LQKENI. The CDR3 contains 17 residues. The CDR3 loop reads CASSPRRDRRGTGELFF. For the CDR3, the DNA is TGTGCCAGCTCACCACGCCGGGACAGGCGGGGGACCGGGGAGCTGTTTTTT.

This chain links TRBV9 with TRBJ2-7, with TRBD1 identical over 9 bases. J was trimmed by 4 bases and V by 3 bases; bases with no gene match: 8. The CDR3 contains 15 residues. Germline assignment: CDR1 SGDLS and CDR2 YYNGEE. As DNA, the CDR3 is TGTGCCAGCAGCGCCGCACAGGGGGCGTTTTACGAGCAGTACTTC. Protein sequence: CASSAAQGAFYEQYF.

As regards this clonotype: A much bigger clone sits one base away, suggesting this may be a read error. The chain links TRBV5-4 to TRBJ2-1; 7 bases match TRBD2. V shed 0 bases and J 1 base; nucleotides not matched to a gene: 1. Germline V gene lookup returns CDR1 SGHNT and CDR2 YYREEE (reference sequence). The CDR3 contains 15 residues. The CDR3 bases are TGTGCCAGCAGCTTGGGGACTAGGTCCTACAATGAGCAGTTCTTC. This encodes CASSLGTRSYNEQFF.

V and J are TRBV2 and TRBJ1-2; D is unresolved. The CDR3 is 17 residues long. V was trimmed by 6 bases and J by 1 base, leaving 21 bases between them. Germline V gene sequence: CDR1 SNHLY, CDR2 FYNNEI. This CDR3 is CASRVTTLAGFNYGYTF. The CDR3 region has the DNA TGTGCCAGCAGAGTTACTACGCTGGCGGGGTTTAACTATGGCTACACCTTC.

The rearrangement links TRBV9 to TRBJ1-2; D remains ambiguous. There are 17 residues in the CDR3. Trimming removed 0 bases from V and 6 bases from J, with 21 bases in between. The germline V gene has CDR1 SGDLS and CDR2 YYNGEE. The CDR3 nucleotides are TGTGCCAGCAGCGTAGAGCAGAGGGCCCCTGCGTCCAATGGCTACACCTTC. It is translated as CASSVEQRAPASNGYTF.

This clonotype has ten or more counts. The chain employs TRBV3-1 and TRBJ1-2; no firm D call. Trimming cost V 5 bases and J 7 bases, with 8 bases left between them. The CDR3 spans 11 residues. Germline assignment: CDR1 LGHDT and CDR2 YNNKEL (reference sequence). The CDR3 bases are TGTGCCAGCAGCACCGACGGTGGCTACACCTTC. It encodes CASSTDGGYTF.

The rearrangement joins TRBV6-2 or TRBV6-3 to TRBJ2-7; D is ambiguous. Germline V gene data show CDR1 as MNHEY and CDR2 as SVGEGT. The CDR3 has 14 residues. Trimming removed 10 bases from V and 3 bases from J, with 19 bases in between. The DNA for the CDR3 is TGTGCCACCCAGGACGGCCCTCCCATCTACGAGCAGTACTTC. The encoded protein is CATQDGPPIYEQYF.

V gene TRBV29-1 combines with J gene TRBJ2-1; 8 bases align to TRBD1. CDR3 length equals 16 residues. CDR1 is SQVTM, CDR2 ANQGSEA, per germline. V lost 2 bases to trimming and J lost 4 bases; unmatched junction nucleotides: 10. The CDR3 coding sequence is TGCAGCGTTGAAAGGCAGGGGGCCTCTCCGTACAATGAGCAGTTCTTC. Its protein product is CSVERQGASPYNEQFF.

This clonotype was observed a few times. This chain joins TRBV7-2 and TRBJ2-3; 11 bases line up with TRBD2. With 3 bases clipped from V and 3 bases from J, the junction kept 5 bases outside the gene matches. The V gene's germline CDR1 is SGHTA and CDR2 FQGNSA. The CDR3 extends over 16 amino acids. This CDR3 is CASSLRLAGLTDTQYF. In nucleotides, the CDR3 is TGTGCCAGCAGCTTGCGACTAGCGGGACTTACAGATACGCAGTATTTT.

V usage is TRBV7-9 and J usage is TRBJ2-7; D unresolved. The CDR3 length is 14 residues. V lost 4 bases to trimming and J lost 1 base, with 11 bases between them. Germline loops: CDR1 SEHNR, CDR2 FQNEAQ (reference sequence). The CDR3 region has the DNA TGTGCCAGCAGCTCCGGGCCCAGGTCCTACGAGCAGTACTTC. Protein sequence: CASSSGPRSYEQYF.

This chain uses TRBV9 with TRBJ1-2, with D possibly TRBD1 on 6 matching bases. Per the germline V gene, CDR1 is SGDLS and CDR2 is YYNGEE. V was shortened by 3 bases and J by 4 bases, with 22 bases between the two germline ends. The CDR3 has 17 amino acids. This CDR3 reads CASSGSVYRAGTYGYTF. CDR3 nucleotide sequence: TGTGCCAGCAGCGGGTCGGTATACAGGGCTGGTACCTATGGCTACACCTTC.

This clonotype was seen only a few times. The V call is TRBV6-2 or TRBV6-3, the J call TRBJ2-7; 7 positions agree with TRBD2. V dropped 10 bases and J dropped 4; count of bases not matched to a gene: 13. This CDR3 has 14 residues. The germline V gene has CDR1 MNHEY and CDR2 SVGEGT. This CDR3 is CATRGGLERYEQYF. For the CDR3, the DNA is TGTGCCACCCGAGGAGGACTAGAACGATACGAGCAGTACTTC.

The rearrangement uses TRBV18 and TRBJ1-4; the D is unclear. CDR1 KGHSH and CDR2 LQKENI come from the germline V gene. Deletions cut 3 bases from V and 0 bases from J, with 11 bases between. The CDR3 covers 16 residues. CDR3 amino acids: CASSPRRTATNEKLFF. The CDR3 DNA reads as TGTGCCAGCTCACCCCGGCGCACTGCAACTAATGAAAAACTGTTTTTT.

There are a few counts of this clonotype. This chain links TRBV30 with TRBJ1-3, with TRBD1 matching over 7 bases. V shed 1 base, J shed 0 bases, and the junction held 3 bases outside the gene matches. CDR3 length equals 15 residues. Per the germline V gene, CDR1 is GTSNPN and CDR2 is SVGIG (reference sequence). The CDR3: CAWSGDSDSGNTIYF. The CDR3 region has the DNA TGTGCCTGGAGTGGGGACAGTGACTCTGGAAACACCATATATTTT.

The CDR3 spells CASTDRLAGGHEQFF. The CDR3 nucleotides read TGTGCCAGCACCGACCGACTAGCGGGAGGGCATGAGCAGTTCTTC. The V and J genes are TRBV12-3 or TRBV12-4 and TRBJ2-1, with 14 bases lining up with TRBD2. The ends lost 7 bases at V and 8 bases at J; junction bases unmatched: 7. This CDR3 has 15 amino acids.

This clonotype was counted only a few times. The genes are TRBV6-1 and TRBJ2-5; TRBD2 aligns across 10 bases. The CDR3 extends over 16 amino acids. V lost 6 bases and J lost 4; bases outside the gene matches: 11. CDR1 is MNHNS and CDR2 is SASEGT in the germline V gene. Here the CDR3 DNA reads TGTGCCAGCAGGGTTATAGCGGGGGGCGGGCGAGAGACCCAGTACTTC. It specifies CASRVIAGGGRETQYF.

The chain joins TRBV20-1 to TRBJ1-2, with a weak D call TRBD1 (6 bases). This CDR3 contains 13 residues. Per the germline V gene, CDR1 is DFQATT and CDR2 is SNEGSKA (reference sequence). With 1 base removed from V and 3 bases from J, the gap between germline ends came to 9 bases. This CDR3 is CSARGGQDYGYTF. CDR3 DNA sequence: TGCAGTGCTAGAGGGGGGCAGGACTATGGCTACACCTTC.

The rearrangement joins TRBV27 to TRBJ1-2; D gene unclear. Germline V gene sequence: CDR1 MNHEY, CDR2 SMNVEV (reference sequence). This CDR3 contains 13 residues. V was trimmed by 6 bases and J by 1 base, leaving 9 bases between them. The CDR3 protein is CASRQQFNYGYTF. The CDR3 nucleotides read TGTGCCAGCAGACAACAGTTTAACTATGGCTACACCTTC.

The chain carries TRBV27 and TRBJ1-2; 9 bases agree with TRBD1. The CDR3 runs 14 residues. Germline CDR1 is MNHEY and CDR2 is SMNVEV (reference sequence). J gave up 2 bases and V 6 bases, and 4 bases lay outside the gene matches. As DNA, the CDR3 is TGTGCCAGCAGAGAGACAGGGGGGAACTATGGCTACACCTTC. Protein: CASRETGGNYGYTF.